Below, 26 T cell receptor beta chains from the same sample are listed, as sequenced in a study of blood T cell repertoires in COVID-19 (dated by TCRdb to the early 2020s). The library was built by means of the immunoSEQ multiplex PCR assay. This is the immuneACCESS table as TCRdb keeps it, with only in-frame sequences that have V and J called. A part of the clones is gone; compared with another copy, unresolved V genes explain less than half, and the rest is unexplained. For this sample the table gives about 180,000 clones, of which 85% to 90% were detected only once. In total, the top ten clones hold 2% to 2.5% of the sample. Sequencing was done on a sample of PBMCs or T cells enriched from blood (not recorded which). Every receptor here comes from a woman between 40 and 55 years old with acute COVID-19.

The rearrangement uses TRBV7-8 and TRBJ2-1; 9 positions agree with TRBD2. In germline, CDR1 is SGHVS, CDR2 FQNEAQ. Trimming cost V 5 bases and J 2 bases; bases outside gene matches: 13. The length of the CDR3 is 18 residues. In nucleotides, the CDR3 is TGTGCCAGCAGCCGCTACCCCGCGGGGGGGCCCCCCTACAATGAGCAGTTCTTC. Translated: CASSRYPAGGPPYNEQFF.

This clone was detected only once. DNA of the CDR3: TGTGCCAGCAGTAGTGTGGGCAGCACTGAAGCTTTCTTT. It is translated as CASSSVGSTEAFF. The V gene is TRBV3-1 (or the pseudogene TRBV3-2), the J gene TRBJ1-1; no definite D call. V was shortened by 6 bases and J by 4 bases, with 12 bases between the two germline ends. Germline lookup yields CDR1 LGHDT and CDR2 YNNKEL (reference sequence). This CDR3 is 13 amino acids long.

The DNA of the CDR3 is TGTGCCAGCAGCCAAGAAGACAGGGGGACGGCCTACGAGCAGTACTTC. This gives the protein CASSQEDRGTAYEQYF. The chain is built from TRBV4-2 and TRBJ2-7, with 9 bases fitting TRBD1. The CDR3 extends over 16 amino acids. Germline values: CDR1 LGHNA, CDR2 YNFKEQ. V shed 0 bases and J 2 bases; nucleotides not matched to a gene: 5.

Worth noting for this clone: The junction departs from the called germline gene at one end, perhaps through a read error. The chain links TRBV11-2 to TRBJ1-6; possibly TRBD1 for D (6 bases). The CDR3 totals 16 residues. The germline gives CDR1 SGHAT, CDR2 FQNNGV. CDR3 bases: TGTGCCCGCAGCCGTGGGGGGGGGCGCGGGGATTCACCCCTCCACTTT. Residues: CARSRGGGRGDSPLHF.

The V and J genes are TRBV4-1 and TRBJ1-1; tentatively, D is TRBD1 (5 bases). V was cut by 2 bases and J by 0 bases, with 10 bases left in between. CDR1 is MGHRA and CDR2 is YSYEKL in the germline V gene. CDR3 length: 15 residues. The CDR3 DNA reads as TGCGCCAGCAGCCAATTTACAGGAATGAACACTGAAGCTTTCTTT. It specifies CASSQFTGMNTEAFF.

Here the CDR3 reads CASSLGVSYNSPLHF. CDR3 DNA: TGCGCCAGCAGCTTGGGAGTATCCTATAATTCACCCCTCCACTTT. The genes are TRBV5-1 and TRBJ1-6; D ambiguous. Trimming removed 0 bases from V and 1 base from J, with 5 bases in between. The CDR3 spans 15 residues. Germline CDR1 reads SGHRS; CDR2 reads YFSETQ.

The V call is TRBV5-1, the J call TRBJ1-1; D is possibly TRBD1 (6 bases). V lost 1 base to trimming and J lost 0 bases, with 10 bases between them. The CDR3 contains 15 residues. CDR1 is SGHRS, CDR2 YFSETQ, per germline. As DNA, the CDR3 is TGCGCCAGCAGCTTGCGCGGACAGATGAACACTGAAGCTTTCTTT. As protein: CASSLRGQMNTEAFF.

This chain joins TRBV24-1 and TRBJ1-6, with TRBD1 identical over 7 bases. There are 20 residues in the CDR3. J was trimmed by 0 bases and V by 5 bases; bases with no gene match: 15. CDR1 is KGHDR and CDR2 is SFDVKD in the germline V gene. Here the CDR3 reads CATSVKGPGGQSSYNSPLHF. The CDR3 bases are TGTGCCACCAGTGTAAAGGGCCCAGGGGGGCAGAGCTCCTATAATTCACCCCTCCACTTT.

The genes are TRBV6-1 and TRBJ1-1; D perhaps matches TRBD1 (6 bases). The CDR3 sequence is 16 residues long. The V gene's germline CDR1 is MNHNS and CDR2 SASEGT. The V end lost 0 bases, the J end lost 10 bases, and 21 bases lay between the germline ends. The CDR3 here is CASSEALQGLLLGAFF. CDR3 DNA sequence: TGTGCCAGCAGTGAAGCGCTTCAGGGGCTGCTTCTCGGAGCTTTCTTT.

This clone was detected only once. This sequence joins TRBV7-3 and TRBJ2-3, with TRBD2 matching over 11 bases. Germline-derived CDR1 and CDR2 are SGHTA and FQGTGA. There are 15 residues in the CDR3. Unmatched junction bases numbered 7, after V lost 5 bases and J lost 6 bases. CDR3 DNA sequence: TGTGCCAGCAGCAATAGCGGGGGGGCCGCGGATACGCAGTATTTT. This sequence encodes CASSNSGGAADTQYF.

This chain uses TRBV12-3 or TRBV12-4 with TRBJ1-1; no clear D. V lost 6 bases and J lost 4, with 6 bases in between. The CDR3 extends over 11 amino acids. The CDR3 protein is CASRRGTEAFF. As DNA, the CDR3 is TGTGCCAGCAGGCGGGGCACTGAAGCTTTCTTT.

J is TRBJ2-1 and V is TRBV7-9, with D perhaps TRBD1 (5 bases). V was cut by 0 bases and J by 8 bases, with 11 bases left in between. This CDR3 has 14 residues. Germline assignment: CDR1 SEHNR and CDR2 FQNEAQ (reference sequence). CDR3: CASSLASRVDEQFF. The DNA for the CDR3 is TGTGCCAGCAGCTTAGCGTCCAGGGTGGATGAGCAGTTCTTC.

V usage is TRBV29-1 and J usage is TRBJ2-1; the match to TRBD2 covers 8 bases. After removal of 6 bases from V and 0 bases from J, the junction contained 1 base not matched to a gene. CDR1 is SQVTM, CDR2 ANQGSEA, per germline. The CDR3 has 13 amino acids. The CDR3 nucleotides read TGCAGCGTCGGGGGGGGCTCCTACAATGAGCAGTTCTTC. Protein product: CSVGGGSYNEQFF.

V usage is TRBV18 and J usage is TRBJ1-1; no firm D call. Looked up from germline, CDR1 is KGHSH and CDR2 is LQKENI. The CDR3 runs 15 residues. V lost 0 bases to trimming and J lost 0 bases, with 8 bases between them. The CDR3 is CASSPPSTMNTEAFF. In DNA form, the CDR3 reads TGTGCCAGCTCACCACCATCCACTATGAACACTGAAGCTTTCTTT.

This clone was recorded once. The V call is TRBV7-9, the J call TRBJ2-7; no firm D call. Trimming cost V 2 bases and J 2 bases, with 4 bases left between them. The CDR3 sequence is 12 residues long. Germline V CDR1 and CDR2: SEHNR, FQNEAQ (reference sequence). CDR3 bases: TGTGCCAGCAGCTTAACAGCCTACGAGCAGTACTTC. It encodes CASSLTAYEQYF.

Regarding this clone: This sample also contains other DNA sequences that code for the same CDR3. The rearrangement joins TRBV4-1 to TRBJ2-7; 9 bases align to TRBD2. V gave up 3 bases and J gave up 2 bases; unmatched junction bases: 2. Germline CDR1 reads MGHRA; CDR2 reads YSYEKL. The length of the CDR3 is 14 residues. CDR3 nucleotide sequence: TGCGCCAGCAGCCAGCGGGAGGGGGCCTACGAGCAGTACTTC. This sequence encodes CASSQREGAYEQYF.

The rearrangement links TRBV2 to TRBJ2-7; no definite D call. The CDR3 has 13 amino acids. V was cut by 8 bases and J by 7 bases, with 18 bases left in between. Looked up from germline, CDR1 is SNHLY and CDR2 is FYNNEI. The CDR3 protein is CASLGEVWSEQYF. CDR3 bases: TGTGCCAGCTTGGGTGAGGTTTGGTCGGAGCAGTACTTC.

The chain links TRBV19 to TRBJ1-6; D is possibly TRBD1 (5 bases). The CDR3 sequence is 14 residues long. Trimming removed 5 bases at V and 3 bases at J, with 8 bases between. Germline lookup yields CDR1 LNHDA and CDR2 SQIVND (reference sequence). CDR3 DNA sequence: TGTGCCAGTAGTGACAGAAGCTATAATTCACCCCTCCACTTT. It encodes CASSDRSYNSPLHF.

The J gene is TRBJ1-2, the V gene TRBV9, with 9 bases lining up with TRBD1. The CDR3 loop spans 16 amino acids. With V trimmed by 5 bases and J by 4 bases, 12 bases remained unmatched. Germline-derived CDR1 and CDR2 are SGDLS and YYNGEE. The chain's CDR3 is CASRETTGQGPYGYTF. CDR3 DNA: TGTGCCAGCAGGGAAACCACGGGACAGGGACCCTATGGCTACACCTTC.

V usage is TRBV19 and J usage is TRBJ1-6, with 8 bases aligning to TRBD1. Germline V CDR1 and CDR2: LNHDA, SQIVND (reference sequence). The CDR3 spans 16 residues. With V trimmed by 6 bases and J by 0 bases, 4 bases remained unmatched. CDR3: CASRDRASSYNSPLHF. CDR3 sequence (DNA): TGTGCCAGTAGGGACAGGGCAAGCTCCTATAATTCACCCCTCCACTTT.

V is TRBV18 and J is TRBJ2-1; tentative D call: TRBD2 (5 bases). The ends were cut back, 0 bases at V and 4 bases at J, with 13 bases in the middle. There are 16 residues in the CDR3. In germline, CDR1 is KGHSH, CDR2 LQKENI. CDR3 DNA: TGTGCCAGCTCACCACCGACACTAGGGATATACAATGAGCAGTTCTTC. This gives the protein CASSPPTLGIYNEQFF.

This clone was counted a single time. The chain combines TRBV19 with TRBJ2-7; 7 bases map to TRBD1. The V gene's germline CDR1 is LNHDA and CDR2 SQIVND (reference sequence). This CDR3 region has 14 residues. V gave up 5 bases and J gave up 1 base; unmatched junction bases: 5. The CDR3 protein is CASSRTGPSYEQYF. The CDR3 DNA reads TGTGCCAGTAGTCGGACAGGTCCTTCCTACGAGCAGTACTTC.

V gene TRBV5-1 combines with J gene TRBJ2-7; 10 nucleotides align to TRBD2. This CDR3 comprises 15 residues. V gave up 3 bases and J gave up 6 bases; unmatched junction bases: 9. Germline V gene sequence: CDR1 SGHRS, CDR2 YFSETQ. CDR3 DNA sequence: TGCGCCAGCAGCTCTATTAGCGGGGGGCTGGGCGAGCAGTACTTC. Amino acid sequence: CASSSISGGLGEQYF.

Here the CDR3 reads CATSDFGRYYEQYF. The DNA of the CDR3 is TGTGCCACCAGTGATTTCGGGAGGTACTACGAGCAGTACTTC. V gene TRBV24-1 combines with J gene TRBJ2-7; 7 bases agree with TRBD2. CDR1 and CDR2 (germline): KGHDR, SFDVKD. The CDR3 loop spans 14 amino acids. V trimming: 1 base; J trimming: 3 bases; junction bases outside the gene matches: 2.

This chain links TRBV19 with TRBJ1-1; TRBD1 agrees at 12 bases. CDR3 length: 14 residues. Germline V gene lookup returns CDR1 LNHDA and CDR2 SQIVND (reference sequence). Losses at the gene ends were 7 bases for V and 6 bases for J; bases not matched to a gene: 6. This chain's CDR3 is CASKTGQGAAEAFF. DNA of the CDR3: TGTGCCAGTAAGACGGGACAGGGGGCGGCTGAAGCTTTCTTT.

The chain uses TRBV6-5 and TRBJ1-1; 9 positions agree with TRBD1. Germline V lookup: CDR1 MNHEY, CDR2 SVGAGI. Trimming removed 5 bases from V and 1 base from J; junction bases left unmatched: 2. The CDR3 totals 14 residues. In DNA, the CDR3 is TGTGCCAGCAGTAGGACAGGGGCGAACACTGAAGCTTTCTTT. This translates into CASSRTGANTEAFF.